The rows below give T cell receptor beta chains drawn from one sample of a study of T cell repertoires in aging, cancer and after chemotherapy. One entry per CDR3 protein results from TCRdb running MiXCR on the multiplex PCR reads. The sample lists about 6,600 distinct CDR3 sequences, about 29% occurring once. Sequenced material: blood. The source is a human donor with a blood cancer. The donor label of this sample is uncertain. Each CDR3 is given with its conserved first and last residue. A D gene is named only where the DNA matches it firmly. Clone size, where shown, is once, few, many, or a class for clones that have expanded.

few	TRBD1	TRBJ1-6	TRBV11-2	TGTGCCAGCAGCTTTACGGGGGACAGAATAGTACCCCTCCACTTT	CASSFTGDRIVPLHF
few	TRBD2	TRBJ2-3	TRBV6-4	TGTGCCAGCAGTGACGCCCCTAGCGGGGGGGCAGATACGCAGTATTTT	CASSDAPSGGADTQYF
-	-	TRBJ2-7	TRBV5-4	TGTGCCAGCAGCTTGGTATCAGGGGACGAGCAGTACTTC	CASSLVSGDEQYF
-	TRBD1	TRBJ1-6	TRBV7-2	TGTGCCAGCAGCTTAATGGCCTGGACAGGGGCTTCACCCCTCCACTTT	CASSLMAWTGASPLHF
few	-	TRBJ1-3	TRBV19	TGTGCCAGTAAAAGGTCAGCGGACCGAAACACCATATATTTT	CASKRSADRNTIYF
few	-	TRBJ2-3	TRBV5-4	TGTGCCAGCAGCTTGGGGGGGGGCGGGAGAGATACGCAGTATTTT	CASSLGGGGRDTQYF
large	-	TRBJ2-1	TRBV27	TGTGCCAGCAGTTTAACGGGGAATCACAATGAGCAGTTCTTC	CASSLTGNHNEQFF
few	TRBD2	TRBJ2-7	TRBV7-9	TGTGCCAGCAGCCCCCGGCGGCTAGCGGGGGGATCCTACGAGCAGTACTTC	CASSPRRLAGGSYEQYF
few	TRBD1	TRBJ2-7	TRBV18	TGTGCCAGCTCACTGGACAGGGGGTACAACGAGCAGTACTTC	CASSLDRGYNEQYF
few	TRBD1	TRBJ2-7	TRBV18	TGTGCCAGCTCAACGGGACAGGGGAGCGAGCAGTACTTC	CASSTGQGSEQYF
-	TRBD1	TRBJ1-5	TRBV15	TGTGCCACCGTACGGGCCGGGACAGGGGATCAGCCCCAGCATTTT	CATVRAGTGDQPQHF
medium-sized	TRBD1	TRBJ2-5	TRBV29-1	TGCAGCGTCGCTCCGGGACAGGGACGGGTCGGAGAGACCCAGTACTTC	CSVAPGQGRVGETQYF
few	-	TRBJ2-5	TRBV20-1	TGCAGTGCCTCAGGAGGGACGGCAACTGAGACCCAGTACTTC	CSASGGTATETQYF
-	-	TRBJ1-6	TRBV4-1	TGCGCCAGCAGCCTCCCAGAGGACGCTGGGACCTATAATTCACCCCTCCACTTT	CASSLPEDAGTYNSPLHF
-	-	TRBJ1-1	TRBV30	TGTGCCTGGAGTTTAACAACCCCAGTTTGCTCCTTTGAAGCTTTCTTT	CAWSLTTPVCSFEAFF
medium-sized	-	TRBJ2-2	TRBV29-1	TGCAGCGTCGCTCCTCTTAACACCGGGGAGCTGTTTTTT	CSVAPLNTGELFF
-	-	TRBJ1-6	TRBV6-5	TGTGCCAGCAGTTACCGGGGAACAGAGTCACCCCTCCACTTT	CASSYRGTESPLHF
-	-	TRBJ1-1	TRBV30	TGTGCCTGGTCCCAGATGAACACTGAAGCTTTCTTT	CAWSQMNTEAFF
-	-	TRBJ2-1	TRBV13	TGTGCCAGCAGTGACGAGGGTGTTAGGTCCTACAATGAGCAGTTCTTC	CASSDEGVRSYNEQFF
many	-	TRBJ2-3	TRBV27	TGTGCCAGCCAATCCGGGGGCACAGATACGCAGTATTTT	CASQSGGTDTQYF
-	TRBD1	TRBJ1-2	TRBV29-1	TGCAGCGCCCCGGGACAGGGATTAGGTTACACCTTC	CSAPGQGLGYTF
-	TRBD2	TRBJ2-1	TRBV7-6	TGTGCCAGCAGCTTAGGGTATAGCGGGGGGGCGGGTGAGCAGTTCTTC	CASSLGYSGGAGEQFF
many	-	TRBJ2-7	TRBV19	TGTGCCAGTAGTATTGCAGGGTCCTCCTACGAGCAGTACTTC	CASSIAGSSYEQYF
few	-	TRBJ1-3	TRBV6-5	TGTGCCAGCAGTCGGGGGGGGACCGGGCAGGTCGACTCTGGAAACACCATATATTTT	CASSRGGTGQVDSGNTIYF
-	TRBD2	TRBJ2-7	TRBV9	TGTGCCAGCAGCCCAATGGCGGGGGTGGGCGAGCAGTACTTC	CASSPMAGVGEQYF
-	TRBD2	TRBJ2-3	TRBV5-4	TGTGCCAGCAGCAATAAGACTAGCGGGGGGGCCCGGGGAGATACGCAGTATTTT	CASSNKTSGGARGDTQYF
few	-	TRBJ2-1	TRBV24-1	TGTGCCACCAGTGGGAGAAGGGGAGCGGCCCCCAATGAGCAGTTCTTC	CATSGRRGAAPNEQFF
-	-	TRBJ1-2	TRBV6-1	TGTGCCAGCAGCTTGGTGGGGGAGGATGGCTACACCTTC	CASSLVGEDGYTF
-	-	TRBJ2-7	TRBV4-2	TGTGCCAGCAGCGGGACGAGGGGGGAAATCTACGAGCAGTACTTC	CASSGTRGEIYEQYF
-	-	TRBJ2-7	TRBV14	TGTGCCAGCAGCCCGACTGGACCCTCCTACGAGCAGTACTTC	CASSPTGPSYEQYF
-	TRBD1	TRBJ1-6	TRBV5-3	TGTGCCAGAAGCCACCAGCAGGGGGGGGGGGATTCACCCCTCCACTTT	CARSHQQGGGDSPLHF
-	-	TRBJ1-2	TRBV13	TGTGCCAGCAGCTTGTCGATCCCCGTACCGGATGGCTACACCTTC	CASSLSIPVPDGYTF
once	TRBD1	TRBJ1-2	TRBV11-2	TGTGCCAGCAGCCGACGACAGGGAGAGGATGGTGGCTACACCTTC	CASSRRQGEDGGYTF
-	-	TRBJ2-3	TRBV12-3/TRBV12-4	TGTGCCAGCAGTTTAGCTAGCGATAACACAGATACGCAGTATTTT	CASSLASDNTDTQYF
-	-	TRBJ2-7	TRBV12-3/TRBV12-4	TGTGCCAGCAGTTTTATCGGGGTCAACGAGCAGTACTTC	CASSFIGVNEQYF
few	TRBD2	TRBJ2-3	TRBV18	TGTGCCAGCTCACCAACTAGCGGGGGGCGGACAGATACGCAGTATTTT	CASSPTSGGRTDTQYF
-	-	TRBJ1-1	TRBV19	TGTGCCAGTAGTCGGGAGTTAGGCCTTTGGCCTGAAGCTTTCTTT	CASSRELGLWPEAFF
few	-	TRBJ1-5	TRBV19	TGTGCCAGTAGTATAGAACAACGCAATCAGCCCCAGCATTTT	CASSIEQRNQPQHF
-	-	TRBJ1-3	TRBV10-3	TGTGCCATAACGGAGAATTTCTCTGGAAACACCATATATTTT	CAITENFSGNTIYF
few	-	TRBJ2-5	TRBV10-3	TGTGCCATCAGTGCCCCGCGGCGGGAGACCCAGTACTTC	CAISAPRRETQYF
-	TRBD1	TRBJ2-6	TRBV12-3/TRBV12-4	TGTGCCAGCAGCCCCAAATTCGGTTGGGGACAGGGGAGCTCTGGGGCCAACGTCCTGACTTTC	CASSPKFGWGQGSSGANVLTF
-	-	TRBJ1-6	TRBV27	TGTGCCAGAAGTGTAACCCCTTTGGGGGATGCACCCCTCCACTTT	CARSVTPLGDAPLHF
many	-	TRBJ2-3	TRBV6-5	TGTGCCAGCAGCCAGGCGGGTAGGGGGAGGACAGATACGCAGTATTTT	CASSQAGRGRTDTQYF
-	TRBD2	TRBJ2-3	TRBV20-1	TGCAGTGCTCCGATGAGGACTAGGTTTATTGCAGATACGCAGTATTTT	CSAPMRTRFIADTQYF
few	TRBD1	TRBJ2-1	TRBV15	TGTGCCACCAGACCGGGACAGGGGGCCTACAATGAGCAGTTCTTC	CATRPGQGAYNEQFF
few	-	TRBJ1-1	TRBV4-2	TGCGCCAGCAGCCAAATGTCTAACGTGAACACTGAAGCTTTCTTT	CASSQMSNVNTEAFF
medium-sized	TRBD1	TRBJ1-6	TRBV6-2/TRBV6-3	TGTGCCAGCAGTTTGGAGGGACAGGGGACTTCACCCCTCCACTTT	CASSLEGQGTSPLHF
-	-	TRBJ2-7	TRBV10-1	TGCGCCAGCAGCCCCGGGGTCTACGAGCAGTACTTC	CASSPGVYEQYF
-	-	TRBJ1-1	TRBV6-5	TGTGCCAGCAGTTACATCAGGGTCCAGAACACTGAAGCTTTCTTT	CASSYIRVQNTEAFF
few	TRBD2	TRBJ2-4	TRBV19	TGTGCCAGTAGTCCAGGACTAGCGGGGGGAATACAACAAAACATTCAGTACTTC	CASSPGLAGGIQQNIQYF
-	-	TRBJ2-3	TRBV5-5	TGCGCCAGCAGCCCCTATGGCAGGGGGGAGACAGATACGCAGTATTTT	CASSPYGRGETDTQYF
many	-	TRBJ1-3	TRBV30	TGTGCCTGGAAGGGGGTAGGAAACACCATATATTTT	CAWKGVGNTIYF
few	-	TRBJ2-5	TRBV7-6	TGTGCCAGCAGCTTAGTTGTTAGCGGTACAGAGACCCAGTACTTC	CASSLVVSGTETQYF
-	-	TRBJ1-4	TRBV30	TGTGCCCACGACGGGGGGGCGAATACTAATGAAAAACTGTTTTTT	CAHDGGANTNEKLFF
medium-sized	-	TRBJ2-7	TRBV29-1	-	CSVGVGTGGRYF
few	-	TRBJ1-1	TRBV11-2	TGTGCCAGCAGCTTATCGGGGGGCGGAAACACTGAAGCTTTCTTT	CASSLSGGGNTEAFF
medium-sized	-	TRBJ1-4	TRBV27	TGTGCCAGCAGGGTAGCGGGTGCAACTAATGAAAAACTGTTTTTT	CASRVAGATNEKLFF
few	TRBD2	TRBJ2-7	TRBV18	TGTGCCAGCTCACCTAGCGGGGGGGCCTACGAGCAGTACTTC	CASSPSGGAYEQYF
-	TRBD1	TRBJ1-6	TRBV7-9	TGTGCCAGCAGCTTGCAGGGGGAAAATTCACCCCTCCACTTT	CASSLQGENSPLHF